Listed below are T cell receptor beta chains from one sample, sequenced in a study of blood T cell repertoires in COVID-19. Profiled with immunoSEQ multiplex PCR; TCRdb holds only in-frame clones, not every one. The table has roughly 120,000 clones, under 75% seen once. The specimen sequenced was peripheral blood. Source of these receptors: a woman aged 55-75 years with acute or convalescent COVID-19. Each CDR3 is given with its conserved first and last residue. D genes are given only for firm matches. The listing skips clone size in some rows; elsewhere it reads once, few, many or a size class.

j_gene: TRBJ1-4; v_gene: TRBV5-5; abundance: few; d_gene: TRBD1; CDR3aa: CASSFQGASGEKLFF; CDR3nt: TGTGCCAGCAGCTTCCAGGGGGCATCAGGTGAAAAACTGTTTTTT
j_gene: TRBJ2-7; v_gene: TRBV12-3/TRBV12-4; abundance: -; d_gene: TRBD1; CDR3aa: CASSRDRVYEQYF; CDR3nt: TGTGCCTCAAGCCGGGACAGGGTCTACGAGCAGTACTTC
j_gene: TRBJ1-2; v_gene: TRBV28; abundance: -; d_gene: -; CDR3aa: CASSLTGGSYGYTF; CDR3nt: TGTGCCAGCAGTTTAACGGGGGGAAGCTATGGCTACACCTTC
j_gene: TRBJ1-2; v_gene: TRBV30; abundance: -; d_gene: -; CDR3aa: CAWVFAGTNYGYTF; CDR3nt: TGTGCCTGGGTTTTTGCCGGGACTAACTATGGCTACACCTTC
j_gene: TRBJ1-2; v_gene: TRBV29-1; abundance: -; d_gene: -; CDR3aa: CSVEEGLGADTF; CDR3nt: TGCAGCGTTGAAGAGGGTCTGGGGGCGGACACCTTC
j_gene: TRBJ1-3; v_gene: TRBV6-5; abundance: -; d_gene: -; CDR3aa: CASQGQENTIYF; CDR3nt: TGTGCCAGCCAGGGACAAGAAAACACCATATATTTT
j_gene: TRBJ2-5; v_gene: TRBV11-2; abundance: -; d_gene: -; CDR3aa: CASSLPGGLAETQYF; CDR3nt: TGTGCCAGCAGCTTGCCCGGAGGATTAGCAGAGACCCAGTACTTC
j_gene: TRBJ2-7; v_gene: TRBV5-5; abundance: -; d_gene: -; CDR3aa: CASSLVGGANSYEQYF; CDR3nt: TGTGCCAGCAGCTTGGTCGGCGGGGCCAACTCCTACGAGCAGTACTTC
j_gene: TRBJ2-5; v_gene: TRBV6-1; abundance: -; d_gene: -; CDR3aa: CASSDRGQETQYF; CDR3nt: TGTGCCAGCAGTGATCGGGGCCAAGAGACCCAGTACTTC
j_gene: TRBJ2-7; v_gene: TRBV5-4; abundance: -; d_gene: -; CDR3aa: CASSLDGYEQYF; CDR3nt: TGTGCCAGCAGCTTGGACGGCTACGAGCAGTACTTC
j_gene: TRBJ1-1; v_gene: TRBV5-1; abundance: -; d_gene: -; CDR3aa: CASSLQGIDVNTEAFF; CDR3nt: TGCGCCAGCAGCTTACAGGGAATAGACGTAAACACTGAAGCTTTCTTT
j_gene: TRBJ1-2; v_gene: TRBV7-6; abundance: -; d_gene: -; CDR3aa: CASSSRSLTRDGYTF; CDR3nt: TGTGCCAGCAGCTCACGGTCTCTAACGCGGGATGGCTACACCTTC
j_gene: TRBJ2-5; v_gene: TRBV10-2; abundance: -; d_gene: TRBD2; CDR3aa: CASSGVAGGKEFGTQYF; CDR3nt: TGCGCCAGCAGTGGAGTAGCGGGGGGAAAAGAGTTTGGGACCCAGTACTTC
j_gene: TRBJ1-6; v_gene: TRBV30; abundance: -; d_gene: TRBD1; CDR3aa: CAWSVRISWDRGNSPLHF; CDR3nt: TGTGCCTGGAGTGTACGAATATCCTGGGACAGGGGGAATTCACCCCTCCACTTT
j_gene: TRBJ1-4; v_gene: TRBV19; abundance: -; d_gene: -; CDR3aa: CASSLTRLGEKLFF; CDR3nt: TGTGCCAGTAGTTTGACACGACTAGGTGAAAAACTGTTTTTT
j_gene: TRBJ1-1; v_gene: TRBV29-1; abundance: -; d_gene: -; CDR3aa: CSVVNTEAFF; CDR3nt: TGCAGCGTTGTAAACACTGAAGCTTTCTTT